The entry that follows covers one T cell receptor (beta chain) sequence. Antigen unknown. One end of the junction fails to match germline, which may point to a read error. The data are from a study of T cell repertoires in cytomegalovirus infection. Study-wide points: The cumulative frequency of public TCR beta families distinguished individuals who carried CMV together with the relevant HLA.

MiXCR, applied by TCRdb to the reads, yields one record per CDR3 protein. The sample comprises around 740,000 distinct CDR3 sequences, approximately 34% of which are singletons, and 2.8% rests with the top ten. This receptor was obtained from a human donor in good health (CMV status not recorded). Some clones in this sample may be carry-over from other donors' samples. Sample: PBMCs.

CDR3 coding DNA: TGTGCTAGCAGCCCCGGGACAGGGCTGTACAATGAGCAGTTCTTC. Protein product: CASSPGTGLYNEQFF. The V call is TRBV7-6, the J call TRBJ2-1; 9 bases are shared with TRBD1. Germline CDR1 and CDR2: SGHVS and FNYEAQ. The CDR3 length is 15 residues.